The following is a TCR beta chain sequence with its context. The protocol was immunoSEQ multiplex PCR, while the TCRdb copy is restricted to in-frame clones and leaves out a portion. Found here are about 70,000 clones, around 97% of them singletons; the top ten hold approximately 0.21%. This CDR3 has 17 residues. CDR1 and CDR2 (germline): SNHLY, FYNNEI. The junction had 10 bases not matched to a gene; V was cut back by 5 bases and J by 0 bases. These data come from a study of technical replicates of blood from a few donors. This TCR was recovered from a human donor in good health. This chain uses TRBV2 with TRBJ2-7; TRBD2 agrees at 10 bases. Sequenced material: T cells isolated from PBMCs. In DNA, the CDR3 is TGTGCCAGCAGTTCCCCTTTACTAGCGGGATCCTCCTACGAGCAGTACTTC. Encoded protein: CASSSPLLAGSSYEQYF.